This TCR beta chain came from a study of blood T cell repertoires in COVID-19. Study summary: Samples taken during acute and convalescent COVID-19 were collected in the United States, Italy and Spain. T cells, B-cell-depleted T cells, or PBMCs supplied cDNA or gDNA.

As originally analysed: Quantification of nucleated cells was approximated via reference gene primer amplification. Assay: immunoSEQ multiplex PCR; the TCRdb copy retains only in-frame clones and omits some. The V and J calls and clone size come from that table; D and trimming were worked out from the DNA. The sample comprises roughly 140,000 clones, around nine tenths of which are singletons, and around 5% rests with the top ten. The germline CDR1 and CDR2 sequences are MGHRA and YSYEKL. The junction had 7 bases not matched to a gene; V was cut back by 5 bases and J by 0 bases. The CDR3 extends over 16 amino acids.

This TCR was recovered from a human donor in a cohort sampled during active COVID-19. This sequence joins TRBV4-1 and TRBJ2-7; 10 nucleotides align to TRBD2. The specimen was peripheral blood. CDR3 in amino acids: CASSLSSGRYSYEQYF. The CDR3 DNA sequence: TGCGCCAGCAGCTTGAGTAGCGGGAGGTACTCCTACGAGCAGTACTTC.